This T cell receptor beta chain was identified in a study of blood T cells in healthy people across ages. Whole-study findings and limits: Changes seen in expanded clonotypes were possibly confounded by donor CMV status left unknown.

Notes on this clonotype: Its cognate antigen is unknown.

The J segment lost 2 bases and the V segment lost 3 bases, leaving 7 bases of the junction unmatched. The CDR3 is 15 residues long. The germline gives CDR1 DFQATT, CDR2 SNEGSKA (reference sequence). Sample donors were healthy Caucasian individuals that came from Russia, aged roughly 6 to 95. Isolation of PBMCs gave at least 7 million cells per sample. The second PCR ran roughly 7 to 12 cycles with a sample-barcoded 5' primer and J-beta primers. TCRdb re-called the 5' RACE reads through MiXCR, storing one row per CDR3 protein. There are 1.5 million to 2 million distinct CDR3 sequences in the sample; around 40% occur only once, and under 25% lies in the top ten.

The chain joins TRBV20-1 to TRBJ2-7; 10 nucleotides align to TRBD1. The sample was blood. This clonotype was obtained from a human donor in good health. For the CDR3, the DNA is TGCAGTGCTAGGGGACTGGGACAGGGGCCCTACGAGCAGTACTTC. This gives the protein CSARGLGQGPYEQYF.